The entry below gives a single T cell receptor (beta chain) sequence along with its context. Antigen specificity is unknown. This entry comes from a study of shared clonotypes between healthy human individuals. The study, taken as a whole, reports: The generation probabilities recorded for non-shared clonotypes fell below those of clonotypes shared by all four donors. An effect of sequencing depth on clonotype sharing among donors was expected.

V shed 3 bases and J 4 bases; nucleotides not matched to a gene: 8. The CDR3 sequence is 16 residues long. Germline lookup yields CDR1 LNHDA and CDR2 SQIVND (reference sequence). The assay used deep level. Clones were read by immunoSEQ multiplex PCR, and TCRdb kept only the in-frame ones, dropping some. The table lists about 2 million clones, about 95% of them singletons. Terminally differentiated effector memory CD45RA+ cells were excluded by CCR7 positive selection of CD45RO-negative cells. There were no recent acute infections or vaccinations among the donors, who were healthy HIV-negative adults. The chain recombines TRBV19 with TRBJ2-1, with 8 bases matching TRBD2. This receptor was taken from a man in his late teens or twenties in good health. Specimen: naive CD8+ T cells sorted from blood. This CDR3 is CASSIVALADYNEQFF. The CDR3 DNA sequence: TGTGCCAGTAGTATCGTAGCACTAGCGGATTACAATGAGCAGTTCTTC. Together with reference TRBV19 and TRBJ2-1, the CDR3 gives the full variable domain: DGGITQSPKYLFRKEGQNVTLSCEQNLNHDAMYWYRQDPGQGLRLIYYSQIVNDFQKGDIAEGYSVSREKKESFPLTVTSAQKNPTAFYLCASSIVALADYNEQFFGPGTRLTVL.